Presented here are 27 T cell receptor beta chains from one specimen sequenced in a study of tumor-infiltrating lymphocytes in primary liver carcinoma. Synthesis of TCR beta cDNA was carried out from about 500 ng total RNA with a constant-region primer. A slightly modified ARM-PCR protocol with three nested multiplex PCR rounds produced these TCR beta libraries. Use of TRBV1-TRBV30 forward primers with a C-beta reverse primer characterized the first two PCR rounds, which lasted about 9 cycles each. TCRdb re-derived calls from the multiplex PCR reads in MiXCR, one entry per CDR3 protein. The table shows fewer than 150,000 distinct CDR3 sequences, with about 68% occurring only once. Co-extracting RNA and DNA was done with about 20-34 mg of unsorted bulk tissue as input. The sample taken for sequencing was liver tumor tissue from sampling region 1. Described subset: tumor region T1, superior pole. The receptor set was obtained from a woman aged 55-70 years with primary liver carcinoma and hepatitis B virus infection.

This clonotype has more than one count but fewer than ten. A much bigger clone sits one base away, suggesting this may be a read error. The rearrangement links TRBV12-3 or TRBV12-4 to TRBJ2-4; D gene uncertain. The CDR3 spans 15 residues. The CDR3: CASSLSNIARNIQYF. Here the CDR3 DNA reads TGTGCCAGCAGTTTATCGAATATTGCCAGAAACATTCAGTACTTC.

To note about this clonotype: This may be a read error, as it is one base from a much larger clone. This chain joins TRBV12-3 or TRBV12-4 and TRBJ1-5; D gene uncertain. Trimming shortened V by 2 bases and J by 9 bases, and 11 bases separated the two germline ends. The CDR3 consists of 13 residues. For the CDR3, the DNA is TGTGCCAGCAGTTTACAGACGGCTCCGCCCCAGCATTTT. It encodes CASSLQTAPPQHF.

A note on this clonotype: This is likely a read error, given that the CDR3 carries no conserved phenylalanine or tryptophan at its end. The chain is built from TRBV29-1 and TRBJ2-2, with 10 positions matching TRBD2. This CDR3 comprises 14 residues. V shed 8 bases and J 4 bases; nucleotides not matched to a gene: 7. Germline-derived CDR1 and CDR2 are SQVTM and ANQGSEA. CDR3 protein: CSFGGTSATGELFS. DNA of the CDR3: TGCAGCTTTGGTGGGACTAGCGCCACCGGGGAGCTGTTTTCT.

This clonotype was recorded at least ten times. The rearrangement links TRBV5-1 to TRBJ2-2; D is possibly TRBD1 (5 bases). This CDR3 has 14 residues. The germline gives CDR1 SGHRS, CDR2 YFSETQ. Trimming left V 2 bases short and J 1 base short, with 6 bases between. The CDR3 region has the DNA TGCGCCAGCAGCTTTCAGGGGAACACCGGGGAGCTGTTTTTT. It encodes CASSFQGNTGELFF.

This clonotype was picked up many times. V gene TRBV6-5 combines with J gene TRBJ1-2; possibly TRBD1 for D (6 bases). Looked up from germline, CDR1 is MNHEY and CDR2 is SVGAGI. The ends were cut back, 7 bases at V and 0 bases at J, with 12 bases in the middle. The CDR3 is 14 residues long. The chain's CDR3 is CASTTGTSNYGYTF. The CDR3 DNA is TGTGCCAGCACTACAGGGACCTCTAACTATGGCTACACCTTC.

In its sample, this clonotype was seen many times. A read error may account for a junction end that differs from germline. The chain has TRBV12-3 or TRBV12-4 and TRBJ1-5; no reliable D call. The CDR3 covers 12 residues. The CDR3, as DNA: TGTGCCAGCAGCCCTAGCTATCAGCCCCAGCATTTT. Protein sequence: CASSPSYQPQHF.

This chain joins TRBV7-9 and TRBJ2-1, with D uncertain. The CDR3 covers 12 residues. Germline CDR1 reads SEHNR; CDR2 reads FQNEAQ (reference sequence). V was clipped by 4 bases and J by 12 bases, with 13 bases between them. Here the CDR3 reads CASSSTIDVQFF. Here the CDR3 DNA reads TGTGCCAGCAGCTCCACTATCGATGTGCAGTTCTTC.

For this clonotype: At one end the junction does not follow the germline gene, possibly because of a read error. The gene calls are TRBV6-1 and TRBJ1-5; D gene unclear. Germline V gives CDR1 MNHNS, CDR2 SASEGT. The CDR3 is 15 residues long. CDR3 protein: CTSTEDGRSNQPQHF. The DNA of the CDR3 is TGTACCAGCACTGAAGACGGAAGGAGCAATCAGCCCCAGCATTTT.

With regard to this clonotype: In this CDR3 the conserved last residue, phenylalanine or tryptophan, is missing, so a read error is likely. This chain uses TRBV11-2 with TRBJ2-3; D gene unclear. The CDR3 consists of 15 residues. V lost 6 bases and J 3 bases, leaving 16 bases between the germline ends. CDR1 is SGHAT, CDR2 FQNNGV, per germline. This CDR3 is CASRPSAISTDTQYL. CDR3 bases: TGTGCCAGCAGGCCCTCTGCGATTAGTACAGATACGCAGTATCTT.

By its share, this clonotype is medium-sized. V is TRBV11-2 and J is TRBJ2-1; D not certain. Trimming stripped 3 bases from V and 15 bases from J, with 12 bases between. The germline V gene has CDR1 SGHAT and CDR2 FQNNGV. The CDR3 has 11 amino acids. The CDR3 region has the DNA TGTGCCAGCAGCTTGGCTTTGATGCCGTTCTTC. Translated: CASSLALMPFF.

This clonotype was detected many times. This chain uses TRBV5-6 with TRBJ2-2, with D unresolved. Per germline, CDR1 SGHDT and CDR2 YYEEEE. V gave up 0 bases and J gave up 3 bases, with 6 bases separating them. This CDR3 is 14 amino acids long. This chain's CDR3 is CASSLGLDTGELFF. The DNA of the CDR3 is TGTGCCAGCAGCTTGGGGTTGGACACCGGGGAGCTGTTTTTT.

This clonotype was detected a few times. A junction end diverges from the germline sequence, so it may reflect a read error. This chain's CDR3 is CASSFEPGRYGQYF. CDR3 bases: TGTGCCAGCAGCTTTGAGCCAGGGCGCTACGGGCAGTACTTC. The V call is TRBV5-5, the J call TRBJ2-7, with a tentative D call TRBD1 (5 bases). CDR3 length equals 14 residues. Germline V gene sequence: CDR1 SGHKS, CDR2 YYEKEE (reference sequence). The entire variable domain, with the rest obtained from reference TRBV5-5 and TRBJ2-7, is as follows: DAGVTQSPTHLIKTRGQQVTLRCSPISGHKSVSWYQQVLGQGPQFIFQYYEKEERGRGNFPDRFSARQFPNYSSELNVNALLLGDSALYLCASSFEPGRYGQYFGPGTRLTVT.

To note about this clonotype: A much bigger clone sits one base away, suggesting this may be a read error. The chain has TRBV7-9 and TRBJ1-1; no definite D call. This CDR3 is built from 14 residues. Germline values: CDR1 SEHNR, CDR2 FQNEAQ (reference sequence). The CDR3 is CVSSLGTVNTEAFF. CDR3 nucleotide sequence: TGTGTCAGCAGCTTAGGTACAGTGAACACTGAAGCTTTCTTT.

This clonotype was found many times. The gene calls are TRBV12-3 or TRBV12-4 and TRBJ2-5, with D possibly being TRBD1 (5 bases). The CDR3 consists of 15 residues. V dropped 4 bases and J dropped 5 bases, with 17 bases sitting between them. The CDR3 DNA sequence: TGTGCCAGCAGTTCCCACCAGTCAGGGCGGGAGACCCAGTACTTC. It codes for CASSSHQSGRETQYF.

This clonotype appeared a few times. CDR3 DNA: TGTGCCAGCAGCCCGAGCACCGGGACTAGCGGGAGGTTGGATACGCAGTATTTT. Translated: CASSPSTGTSGRLDTQYF. V usage is TRBV7-9 and J usage is TRBJ2-3, with 15 bases matching TRBD2. CDR1 is SEHNR and CDR2 is FQNEAQ in the germline V gene (reference sequence). The CDR3 runs 18 residues. V shed 5 bases and J 6 bases; nucleotides not matched to a gene: 12.

Turning to this clonotype: Since a much larger clone is just one base distant, this may be a read error. This chain links TRBV12-3 or TRBV12-4 with TRBJ1-1; D is unresolved. CDR3 size: 13 residues. CDR3 residues: CASSYPRPSETFF. The CDR3 bases are TGTGCCAGCAGTTACCCCCGCCCCTCTGAAACTTTCTTT.

CDR3 loop: CASSFNPPRSSYNEQFF. In nucleotides, the CDR3 is TGTGCCAGCAGCTTTAACCCACCAAGGAGCTCCTACAATGAGCAGTTCTTC. The chain recombines TRBV11-2 with TRBJ2-1; no clear D. The CDR3 contains 17 residues. Germline V gives CDR1 SGHAT, CDR2 FQNNGV. Trimming stripped 3 bases from V and 0 bases from J, with 15 bases between.

Points on this clonotype: A junction end diverges from the germline sequence, so it may reflect a read error. V gene TRBV6-5 combines with J gene TRBJ2-7, with 14 bases that match TRBD2. Germline assignment: CDR1 MNHEY and CDR2 SVGAGI. This CDR3 region has 15 residues. The CDR3 loop is CVSKGLAGDVYERYF. Here the CDR3 DNA reads TGTGTCAGCAAGGGACTAGCGGGAGACGTCTACGAGCGGTACTTC.

This clonotype was seen a handful of times. A junction boundary mismatches the germline segment, possibly from a read error. The V and J genes are TRBV11-2 and TRBJ2-3; 10 nucleotides line up with TRBD2. The CDR3 runs to 16 residues. Germline V gene lookup returns CDR1 SGHAT and CDR2 FQNNGV. The CDR3 sequence is CTSRPTSGRASDTQYF. Written as DNA, the CDR3 is TGTACCAGCAGGCCCACCAGCGGGAGGGCGTCCGATACGCAGTATTTT.

This clonotype was observed a single time. It may be a read error: a sequence one base away is much more abundant. The chain links TRBV5-1 to TRBJ2-3; TRBD2 aligns across 11 bases. The germline gives CDR1 SGHRS, CDR2 YFSETQ. With 4 bases clipped from V and 5 bases from J, the junction kept 9 bases outside the gene matches. CDR3 length: 16 amino acids. CDR3 in DNA: TGCGCCAGCAGCCCCGGGACTAGCGGCTTCAGAGATACGCAGTATTTT. Its translation: CASSPGTSGFRDTQYF.

The CDR3 protein is CASSQWFGGNEKLFF. The CDR3 DNA reads as TGTGCCAGCAGCCAGTGGTTCGGGGGTAATGAAAAACTGTTTTTT. The rearrangement links TRBV4-2 to TRBJ1-4, with a possible D match to TRBD1 (5 bases). CDR1 is LGHNA and CDR2 is YNFKEQ in the germline V gene. This CDR3 contains 15 residues. The V end was cut by 3 bases, the J end by 4 bases, with 12 bases between.

A few counts support this clonotype. A clone one base away is much larger, so this may be a read error. V gene TRBV5-6 combines with J gene TRBJ1-5; D not resolved. Germline CDR1 reads SGHDT; CDR2 reads YYEEEE. The CDR3 contains 16 residues. CDR3 amino acids: CASSRTLGLSKQPQHF. DNA for the CDR3: TGTGCCAGCAGCCGGACCCTGGGTTTAAGCAAACAGCCCCAGCATTTT.

The genes are TRBV6-5 and TRBJ1-2; D unresolved. Germline assignment: CDR1 MNHEY and CDR2 SVGAGI. CDR3 length: 12 residues. Trimming took off 4 bases at V and 11 bases at J, with 14 bases between the two ends. For the CDR3, the DNA is TGTGCCAGCAGTTTTCCCGGGTGGGGTTACACCTTC. Translating gives CASSFPGWGYTF.

A remark on this clonotype: One end of the junction fails to match germline, which may point to a read error. The chain has TRBV28 and TRBJ2-2, with 7 bases matching TRBD2. Germline lookup yields CDR1 MDHEN and CDR2 SYDVKM. This CDR3 comprises 14 residues. This CDR3 is CASGGTINTRELFF. In DNA form, the CDR3 reads TGTGCTAGCGGCGGGACTATCAACACCAGGGAGCTGTTTTTT. The whole variable domain, filled in from reference TRBV28 and TRBJ2-2, reads DVKVTQSSRYLVKRTGEKVFLECVQDMDHENMFWYRQDPGLGLRLIYFSYDVKMKEKGDIPEGYSVSREKKERFSLILESASTNQTSMYLCASGGTINTRELFFGEGSRLTVL.

This clonotype was seen ten or more times. The junction departs from the called germline gene at one end, perhaps through a read error. This chain joins TRBV6-5 and TRBJ1-5; D is unclear. This CDR3 region has 14 residues. Germline V gene lookup returns CDR1 MNHEY and CDR2 SVGAGI. In DNA form, the CDR3 reads TGTGCCAGCAGCTACTACCAAGGAGGTCAGCCCCAGCATTTT. Translation gives CASSYYQGGQPQHF.

The V gene is TRBV18, the J gene TRBJ2-2; TRBD1 might be the D (5 bases). This CDR3 spans 13 amino acids. Germline-derived CDR1 and CDR2 are KGHSH and LQKENI. Trimming left V 2 bases short and J 7 bases short, with 8 bases between. The CDR3, as DNA: TGTGCCAGCTCACCAGGGGCCGGCGGGGAGCTGTTTTTT. It codes for CASSPGAGGELFF. Together with reference TRBV18 and TRBJ2-2, the CDR3 gives the full variable domain: NAGVMQNPRHLVRRRGQEARLRCSPMKGHSHVYWYRQLPEEGLKFMVYLQKENIIDESGMPKERFSAEFPKEGPSILRIQQVVRGDSAAYFCASSPGAGGELFFGEGSRLTVL.

The chain employs TRBV11-3 and TRBJ2-7; a possible D gene is TRBD1 (5 bases). The CDR3 totals 15 residues. Germline loops: CDR1 SGHNT, CDR2 YENEEA. Here the CDR3 DNA reads TGTGCCAGCAGCTTAGGGACATGGGGCTCCCTCGAGCAATACGTC. As protein: CASSLGTWGSLEQYV.